This T cell receptor beta chain stems from a study of cytomegalovirus exposure and HLA in healthy donors. As concerns this clone: Its antigen is undetermined.

Trimming took 5 bases from V and 11 from J, leaving 15 bases between them. Germline CDR1 is SEHNR and CDR2 is FQNEAQ (reference sequence). CDR3 size: 12 residues. The PCR was carried out with 60 Vbeta primers and 13 Jbeta primers. Profiling relied on immunoSEQ multiplex PCR, and the TCRdb table lists in-frame clones only, not all of them. Seen here are about 170,000 clones, around 75% observed once, and the top ten hold about 2.7%. Regarding the study as a whole: Presence/absence analyses assumed roughly uniform sequencing depth across donors.

The chain combines TRBV7-9 with TRBJ1-1; D unclear. Sample: PBMCs. This TCR derives from a woman in her forties or fifties in good health and CMV-seropositive. CDR3 in amino acids: CASSPSGRVAFF. Written as DNA, the CDR3 is TGTGCCAGCAGCCCTTCTGGGAGGGTGGCTTTCTTT.